The 17 T cell receptor beta chains below all came from one sample that was sequenced in a study of blood T cell repertoires in COVID-19 (dated by TCRdb to 2019 to 2021). Receptor amplification or capture employed the immunoSEQ multiplex PCR assay. Not all clones reach the TCRdb copy of this immuneACCESS table, which keeps in-frame sequences only. Checked studies attribute under half of the gap to unresolved V genes and leave the rest unexplained. The sample table lists around 140,000 clones, less than 90% of them with a count of one. Over 2% of the sample goes to the ten largest clones. Sequencing used peripheral blood. The source is a human donor with COVID-19, enrolled during active disease. The donor label of this sample is uncertain.

V gene TRBV5-6 combines with J gene TRBJ2-7; possible D gene TRBD2, 6 bases. V gave up 1 base and J gave up 7 bases, with 18 bases separating them. The germline V gene has CDR1 SGHDT and CDR2 YYEEEE. The CDR3 runs 15 residues. The CDR3 coding sequence is TGTGCCAGCAGCTTGCGCGGGACGGGTGCGCGGGAGCAGTACTTC. The encoded protein is CASSLRGTGAREQYF.

The chain combines TRBV7-3 with TRBJ2-7, with a possible D match to TRBD1 (7 bases). Per the germline V gene, CDR1 is SGHTA and CDR2 is FQGTGA. The CDR3 has 15 amino acids. Trimming pared 1 base from V and 3 bases from J, leaving 13 bases between. DNA of the CDR3: TGTGCCAGCAGCTTAAGAGGGGGCGGGGACTACGAGCAGTACTTC. It yields the protein CASSLRGGGDYEQYF.

This clone was seen ten or more times. Other DNA sequences from this sample encode an identical CDR3 as well. V is TRBV10-3 and J is TRBJ2-7, with a possible D match to TRBD2 (6 bases). This CDR3 contains 10 residues. CDR1 and CDR2 (germline): ENHRY, SYGVKD. Trimming took off 8 bases at V and 7 bases at J, with 9 bases between the two ends. Written as DNA, the CDR3 is TGTGCCATCGGAGGGGAAGAGCAGTACTTC. Amino acid sequence: CAIGGEEQYF.

The chain carries TRBV6-1 and TRBJ2-3; D not certain. Germline V lookup: CDR1 MNHNS, CDR2 SASEGT. The V gene lost 1 base and the J gene lost 2 bases, with 10 bases spanning the gap. There are 15 residues in the CDR3. The CDR3 DNA reads TGTGCCAGCAGTGAAGAATGGGCGACCACAGATACGCAGTATTTT. The encoded protein is CASSEEWATTDTQYF.

The genes are TRBV25-1 and TRBJ1-6; 9 bases line up with TRBD1. Unmatched junction bases numbered 2, after V lost 1 base and J lost 13 bases. This CDR3 spans 13 amino acids. The germline V gene encodes CDR1 MGHDK and CDR2 SYGVNS. The CDR3 loop is CASSESGQGPLHF. Here the CDR3 DNA reads TGTGCCAGCAGTGAATCCGGACAGGGGCCCCTCCACTTT.

J is TRBJ2-6 and V is TRBV7-9; 8 nucleotides line up with TRBD2. The CDR3 contains 16 residues. The V and J ends lost 1 base and 4 bases, in that order; junction bases with no gene match: 3. Germline V CDR1 and CDR2: SEHNR, FQNEAQ (reference sequence). CDR3 DNA sequence: TGTGCCAGCAGCTTAGACGGGAGGGTCGGGGCCAACGTCCTGACTTTC. Translating it yields CASSLDGRVGANVLTF.

The CDR3: CASSWGTEGNTEAFF. In DNA form, the CDR3 reads TGTGCCAGCAGCTGGGGTACAGAGGGGAACACTGAAGCTTTCTTT. V gene TRBV5-4 combines with J gene TRBJ1-1; D is uncertain. The CDR3 is 15 amino acids. V was shortened by 3 bases and J by 1 base, with 13 bases between the two germline ends. Germline loops: CDR1 SGHNT, CDR2 YYREEE (reference sequence).

This sequence joins TRBV21-1 and TRBJ1-1; the D call of TRBD1 is as the table states it, not checked on the DNA. TRBV21-1 is reported as a pseudogene. There are 21 residues in the CDR3. The CDR3 nucleotides are TGTGCCAGCAGCAAAGCGAGGGGCCGGTGTCAGGGGGCACAAGAGAAAGACGAAGCTTTCTTT. It encodes CASSKARGRCQGAQEKDEAFF.

This chain uses TRBV7-9 with TRBJ2-1; D gene unclear. CDR3 length equals 11 residues. Trimming left V 3 bases short and J 5 bases short, with 2 bases between. Germline CDR1 SEHNR, CDR2 FQNEAQ (reference sequence). CDR3 DNA sequence: TGTGCCAGCAGCTTCGACAATGAGCAGTTCTTC. Its protein product is CASSFDNEQFF.

The genes are TRBV19 and TRBJ2-4; the match to TRBD1 covers 7 bases. This CDR3 is built from 14 residues. V dropped 5 bases and J dropped 8; count of bases not matched to a gene: 9. Germline lookup yields CDR1 LNHDA and CDR2 SQIVND (reference sequence). The CDR3, as DNA: TGTGCCAGTAGTGGAAGACAGGGAAACGACATTCAGTACTTC. Encoded protein: CASSGRQGNDIQYF.

This clone came up once. The rearrangement uses TRBV13 and TRBJ1-2; 10 bases line up with TRBD1. V gave up 5 bases and J gave up 4 bases; unmatched junction bases: 10. Looked up from germline, CDR1 is PRHDT and CDR2 is FYEKMQ (reference sequence). There are 16 residues in the CDR3. CDR3 in amino acids: CASSLVPGQGSYGYTF. CDR3 in DNA: TGTGCCAGCAGCCTCGTCCCGGGACAGGGGAGCTATGGCTACACCTTC.

This chain joins TRBV2 and TRBJ1-5; possible D gene TRBD1, 5 bases. The germline V gene has CDR1 SNHLY and CDR2 FYNNEI. Trimming shortened V by 6 bases and J by 0 bases, and 12 bases separated the two germline ends. The CDR3 covers 15 residues. CDR3 DNA sequence: TGTGCCAGCAGGAGTCGGGGGTTTAGCAATCAGCCCCAGCATTTT. Amino acids: CASRSRGFSNQPQHF.

V gene TRBV10-3 combines with J gene TRBJ1-2; D is uncertain. From germline, CDR1 is ENHRY and CDR2 SYGVKD. Trimming cost V 4 bases and J 8 bases, with 8 bases left between them. This CDR3 is built from 11 residues. The CDR3, as DNA: TGTGCCATCAGTGGAGGGAGGGGCTACACCTTC. This encodes CAISGGRGYTF.

V gene TRBV9 combines with J gene TRBJ1-4; 10 bases are a match to TRBD1. Germline V gene sequence: CDR1 SGDLS, CDR2 YYNGEE. This CDR3 has 20 amino acids. V shed 0 bases, J shed 6 bases, and the junction held 17 bases outside the gene matches. The CDR3 sequence: CASSVGPRGTGVSGHEKLFF. CDR3 bases: TGTGCCAGCAGCGTAGGGCCCCGAGGGACAGGGGTCTCTGGGCATGAAAAACTGTTTTTT.

J is TRBJ2-7 and V is TRBV6-5; tentatively, D is TRBD2 (5 bases). The CDR3 has 15 amino acids. Germline lookup yields CDR1 MNHEY and CDR2 SVGAGI. The V end was cut by 0 bases, the J end by 0 bases, with 9 bases between. Here the CDR3 reads CASSYSRGFSYEQYF. CDR3 in DNA: TGTGCCAGCAGTTACTCTCGCGGGTTCTCCTACGAGCAGTACTTC.

The chain uses TRBV30 and TRBJ1-2, with no clear D. This CDR3 region has 11 residues. Germline V CDR1 and CDR2: GTSNPN, SVGIG (reference sequence). The V end lost 0 bases, the J end lost 8 bases, and 7 bases lay between the germline ends. CDR3 protein: CAWSVLRGYTF. CDR3 DNA: TGTGCCTGGAGTGTACTGCGGGGCTACACCTTC.

The chain carries TRBV28 and TRBJ1-5, with D possibly TRBD1 on 5 matching bases. The CDR3 is 18 amino acids. V was trimmed by 6 bases and J by 1 base, leaving 22 bases between them. Germline loops: CDR1 MDHEN, CDR2 SYDVKM. The DNA for the CDR3 is TGTGCCAGCAGCATTCAACGAACGCGGGGACTAAGCAATCAGCCCCAGCATTTT. Amino acids: CASSIQRTRGLSNQPQHF. Combining the CDR3 with reference TRBV28 and TRBJ1-5 gives the whole variable domain DVKVTQSSRYLVKRTGEKVFLECVQDMDHENMFWYRQDPGLGLRLIYFSYDVKMKEKGDIPEGYSVSREKKERFSLILESASTNQTSMYLCASSIQRTRGLSNQPQHFGDGTRLSIL.